A selection of T cell receptor beta chains follows, all from one sample in a study of cytomegalovirus exposure and HLA in healthy donors. Repertoires were generated with immunoSEQ multiplex PCR, while TCRdb's copy carries only in-frame clones and drops some. The sample lists roughly 180,000 clones; 85% were seen once. Sequenced input: PBMCs. The receptors come from a boy between 2 and 15 years old in good health and CMV-seronegative. CDR3s include the opening cysteine and the closing phenylalanine or tryptophan. Each record gives: CDR3 protein, CDR3 DNA, D gene, J gene, V gene, clone size. The D gene is left open where the match is weak. Clone size is not always given. Where it is, it says once, few, many or a class for expanded clones.

CDR3 protein: CASSRPGRPETQYF; CDR3 DNA: TGTGCCAGCAGCCGCCCAGGGCGTCCGGAGACCCAGTACTTC; D gene: .; J gene: TRBJ2-5; V gene: TRBV7-9; clone size: .
CDR3 protein: CASSAGTGMTDTQYF; CDR3 DNA: TGTGCCAGCAGTGCTGGGACAGGGATGACAGATACGCAGTATTTT; D gene: TRBD1; J gene: TRBJ2-3; V gene: TRBV6-1; clone size: .
CDR3 protein: CASSSLRGPGEKLFF; CDR3 DNA: TGTGCCAGCAGTTCACTCAGGGGGCCGGGCGAAAAACTGTTTTTT; D gene: TRBD1; J gene: TRBJ1-4; V gene: TRBV2; clone size: .
CDR3 protein: CASSIHRGPTDTQYF; CDR3 DNA: TGTGCCAGTAGTATTCACAGGGGCCCCACAGATACGCAGTATTTT; D gene: TRBD1; J gene: TRBJ2-3; V gene: TRBV19; clone size: .
CDR3 protein: CASSFEGAGGWEKLFF; CDR3 DNA: TGTGCCAGCAGTTTCGAAGGAGCGGGGGGGTGGGAAAAACTGTTTTTT; D gene: .; J gene: TRBJ1-4; V gene: TRBV27; clone size: .
CDR3 protein: CASSLSTGETQYF; CDR3 DNA: TGTGCCAGCAGTTTATCGACAGGGGAGACCCAGTACTTC; D gene: TRBD1; J gene: TRBJ2-5; V gene: TRBV28; clone size: .
CDR3 protein: CASSLHSGSEQPQHF; CDR3 DNA: TGTGCCAGCAGTTTGCATTCAGGGTCCGAACAGCCCCAGCATTTT; D gene: .; J gene: TRBJ1-5; V gene: TRBV28; clone size: .
CDR3 protein: CASSLGLAGGPSETQYF; CDR3 DNA: TGTGCCAGCAGTTTAGGGCTAGCGGGGGGGCCTTCAGAGACCCAGTACTTC; D gene: TRBD2; J gene: TRBJ2-5; V gene: TRBV28; clone size: .
CDR3 protein: CASSWDRSGKLFF; CDR3 DNA: TGTGCCAGCAGTTGGGACAGGAGTGGAAAACTGTTTTTT; D gene: TRBD1; J gene: TRBJ1-4; V gene: TRBV2; clone size: .
CDR3 protein: CASSLGGTGINGYTF; CDR3 DNA: TGTGCCAGCAGCTTGGGTGGGACAGGGATTAATGGCTACACCTTC; D gene: TRBD1; J gene: TRBJ1-2; V gene: TRBV5-6; clone size: .
CDR3 protein: CASSIGGDQPQHF; CDR3 DNA: TGTGCCAGTAGTATAGGGGGGGATCAGCCCCAGCATTTT; D gene: .; J gene: TRBJ1-5; V gene: TRBV19; clone size: .
CDR3 protein: CASSRLAGGSNEQFF; CDR3 DNA: TGTGCCAGCAGCCGACTAGCGGGAGGGAGCAATGAGCAGTTCTTC; D gene: TRBD2; J gene: TRBJ2-1; V gene: TRBV11-3; clone size: .
CDR3 protein: CASSELAGHTEAFF; CDR3 DNA: TGTGCCAGCAGTGAATTGGCTGGGCACACTGAAGCTTTCTTT; D gene: .; J gene: TRBJ1-1; V gene: TRBV25-1; clone size: .
CDR3 protein: CASTRDFREQFF; CDR3 DNA: TGTGCCAGCACTCGGGACTTCAGGGAGCAGTTCTTC; D gene: .; J gene: TRBJ2-1; V gene: TRBV6-5; clone size: once
CDR3 protein: CASSLEGTSGESTDTQYF; CDR3 DNA: TGTGCCAGCAGCTTAGAAGGGACTAGCGGGGAAAGCACAGATACGCAGTATTTT; D gene: TRBD2; J gene: TRBJ2-3; V gene: TRBV13; clone size: .
CDR3 protein: CASSVEAGARITGELFF; CDR3 DNA: TGTGCCAGCAGCGTAGAGGCTGGGGCGCGTATTACCGGGGAGCTGTTTTTT; D gene: .; J gene: TRBJ2-2; V gene: TRBV9; clone size: .
CDR3 protein: CASSLGAPEAFF; CDR3 DNA: TGTGCCAGCAGCTTAGGGGCACCAGAAGCTTTCTTT; D gene: .; J gene: TRBJ1-1; V gene: TRBV11-2; clone size: once
CDR3 protein: CASSEEDSSGNTIYF; CDR3 DNA: TGTGCCAGCAGTGAAGAGGACAGCTCTGGAAACACCATATATTTT; D gene: .; J gene: TRBJ1-3; V gene: TRBV6-1; clone size: .
CDR3 protein: CASSETYRERNSPLHF; CDR3 DNA: TGTGCCAGCAGTGAAACGTACAGGGAGAGGAATTCACCCCTCCACTTT; D gene: .; J gene: TRBJ1-6; V gene: TRBV6-1; clone size: .
CDR3 protein: CASSVASTEAFF; CDR3 DNA: TGTGCCAGCAGCGTAGCGAGCACTGAAGCTTTCTTT; D gene: .; J gene: TRBJ1-1; V gene: TRBV9; clone size: .
CDR3 protein: CATEIGGVYNEQFF; CDR3 DNA: TGTGCCACCGAAATAGGGGGTGTCTACAATGAGCAGTTCTTC; D gene: .; J gene: TRBJ2-1; V gene: TRBV28; clone size: .
CDR3 protein: CASSPGSGNTIYF; CDR3 DNA: TGCGCCAGCAGTCCGGGCTCTGGAAACACCATATATTTT; D gene: .; J gene: TRBJ1-3; V gene: TRBV10-1; clone size: .
CDR3 protein: CAISNRVGDTEAFF; CDR3 DNA: TGTGCCATCAGTAACAGGGTAGGGGACACTGAAGCTTTCTTT; D gene: .; J gene: TRBJ1-1; V gene: TRBV10-3; clone size: .
CDR3 protein: CASSFSSDRHSPLHF; CDR3 DNA: TGTGCCAGCAGTTTCTCAAGCGACCGGCATTCACCCCTCCACTTT; D gene: .; J gene: TRBJ1-6; V gene: TRBV27; clone size: .
CDR3 protein: CASSETSPGELFF; CDR3 DNA: TGCGCCAGCAGTGAGACTAGCCCCGGGGAGCTGTTTTTT; D gene: .; J gene: TRBJ2-2; V gene: TRBV10-1; clone size: once
CDR3 protein: CASSRTRNTGELFF; CDR3 DNA: TGTGCCAGCAGCCGGACAAGGAACACCGGGGAGCTGTTTTTT; D gene: .; J gene: TRBJ2-2; V gene: TRBV14; clone size: .
CDR3 protein: CASSYSWTRDDNEQFF; CDR3 DNA: TGTGCCAGCAGTTACTCGTGGACTAGAGATGACAATGAGCAGTTCTTC; D gene: TRBD2; J gene: TRBJ2-1; V gene: TRBV6-6; clone size: .
CDR3 protein: CASSSPSGGRVSDTQYF; CDR3 DNA: TGTGCCAGCAGCAGCCCCTCGGGGGGGAGAGTATCAGATACGCAGTATTTT; D gene: TRBD2; J gene: TRBJ2-3; V gene: TRBV7-9; clone size: .
CDR3 protein: CASSERGSNQPQHF; CDR3 DNA: TGTGCCAGCAGTGAAAGGGGAAGCAATCAGCCCCAGCATTTT; D gene: .; J gene: TRBJ1-5; V gene: TRBV6-1; clone size: .
CDR3 protein: CATLSFSGRARVEQFF; CDR3 DNA: TGTGCCACTCTCTCCTTTAGCGGGAGGGCTCGGGTTGAGCAGTTCTTC; D gene: TRBD2; J gene: TRBJ2-1; V gene: TRBV19; clone size: .
CDR3 protein: CASSPQTGPDTQYF; CDR3 DNA: TGTGCCAGCAGCCCACAGACAGGTCCAGATACGCAGTATTTT; D gene: .; J gene: TRBJ2-3; V gene: TRBV9; clone size: .
CDR3 protein: CASSPLTGDSGYTF; CDR3 DNA: TGTGCCAGCTCACCATTGACAGGGGATTCAGGCTACACCTTC; D gene: TRBD1; J gene: TRBJ1-2; V gene: TRBV18; clone size: .
CDR3 protein: CASSARDYNEQFF; CDR3 DNA: TGTGCCAGCAGCGCCCGGGACTACAATGAGCAGTTCTTC; D gene: .; J gene: TRBJ2-1; V gene: TRBV7-3; clone size: .
CDR3 protein: CASTRWEGLNTEAFF; CDR3 DNA: TGTGCCAGCACCCGTTGGGAGGGTTTGAACACTGAAGCTTTCTTT; D gene: .; J gene: TRBJ1-1; V gene: TRBV28; clone size: .
CDR3 protein: CASSQGGSGRRQYF; CDR3 DNA: TGTGCCAGCAGCCAAGGGGGTAGCGGGAGGAGGCAGTACTTC; D gene: TRBD2; J gene: TRBJ2-7; V gene: TRBV14; clone size: .
CDR3 protein: CASGPGQFYGYTF; CDR3 DNA: TGTGCCAGCGGTCCGGGACAGTTCTATGGCTACACCTTC; D gene: TRBD1; J gene: TRBJ1-2; V gene: TRBV27; clone size: few
CDR3 protein: CASASGSNEQYF; CDR3 DNA: TGTGCCTCCGCTAGCGGGAGTAACGAGCAGTACTTC; D gene: TRBD2; J gene: TRBJ2-7; V gene: TRBV30; clone size: .
CDR3 protein: CASSSRGSGDNEQFF; CDR3 DNA: TGTGCCAGCAGTTCCCGGGGGTCGGGGGACAATGAGCAGTTCTTC; D gene: .; J gene: TRBJ2-1; V gene: TRBV11-2; clone size: .
CDR3 protein: CASSEGGGGDGYTF; CDR3 DNA: TGTGCCAGCAGTGAAGGAGGGGGCGGAGATGGCTACACCTTC; D gene: TRBD1; J gene: TRBJ1-2; V gene: TRBV6-1; clone size: .
CDR3 protein: CASSEVAGALAQFF; CDR3 DNA: TGTGCCAGCAGTGAAGTAGCGGGAGCCCTTGCGCAGTTCTTC; D gene: TRBD2; J gene: TRBJ2-1; V gene: TRBV28; clone size: once
CDR3 protein: CASSTGQAAGGYTF; CDR3 DNA: TGTGCCAGCTCAACGGGACAGGCCGCCGGTGGCTACACCTTC; D gene: TRBD1; J gene: TRBJ1-2; V gene: TRBV18; clone size: .
CDR3 protein: CASSESGGSEAFF; CDR3 DNA: TGCGCCAGCAGTGAGTCGGGAGGGTCTGAAGCTTTCTTT; D gene: .; J gene: TRBJ1-1; V gene: TRBV10-2; clone size: .
CDR3 protein: CASSLAVGTDNYGYTF; CDR3 DNA: TGTGCCAGCAGCTTAGCGGTCGGGACAGATAACTATGGCTACACCTTC; D gene: TRBD1; J gene: TRBJ1-2; V gene: TRBV7-2; clone size: .
CDR3 protein: CACTILNRASNYGYTF; CDR3 DNA: TGTGCCTGCACTATTTTGAACAGGGCCAGTAACTATGGCTACACCTTC; D gene: .; J gene: TRBJ1-2; V gene: TRBV30; clone size: .
CDR3 protein: CSVTGTRHSEQYF; CDR3 DNA: TGCAGCGTAACCGGGACAAGGCATTCCGAGCAGTACTTC; D gene: .; J gene: TRBJ2-7; V gene: TRBV29-1; clone size: .
CDR3 protein: CASSSTTGQDTQYF; CDR3 DNA: TGCGCCAGCAGCTCAACGACAGGGCAGGATACGCAGTATTTT; D gene: TRBD1; J gene: TRBJ2-3; V gene: TRBV5-1; clone size: once
CDR3 protein: CASSDRAGGWYGYTF; CDR3 DNA: TGTGCCAGCAGTGACAGGGCAGGGGGTTGGTATGGCTACACCTTC; D gene: TRBD1; J gene: TRBJ1-2; V gene: TRBV2; clone size: once
CDR3 protein: CASSPRGGETQYF; CDR3 DNA: TGTGCCAGCAGCCCGCGGGGGGGAGAGACCCAGTACTTC; D gene: TRBD2; J gene: TRBJ2-5; V gene: TRBV11-3; clone size: .
CDR3 protein: CASSQRGTGELFF; CDR3 DNA: TGTGCCAGCAGCCAACGGGGCACCGGGGAGCTGTTTTTT; D gene: .; J gene: TRBJ2-2; V gene: TRBV2; clone size: .
CDR3 protein: CASSVGTSATYNEQFF; CDR3 DNA: TGTGCCAGCAGCGTCGGGACTAGCGCTACCTACAATGAGCAGTTCTTC; D gene: TRBD2; J gene: TRBJ2-1; V gene: TRBV9; clone size: .
CDR3 protein: CASSLEGGPQYF; CDR3 DNA: TGCGCCAGCAGCTTGGAAGGGGGTCCCCAGTACTTC; D gene: .; J gene: TRBJ2-5; V gene: TRBV5-1; clone size: .
CDR3 protein: CASSLAGGRKTQYF; CDR3 DNA: TGCGCCAGCAGCTTGGCGGGAGGGAGGAAGACCCAGTACTTC; D gene: TRBD2; J gene: TRBJ2-5; V gene: TRBV5-1; clone size: .
CDR3 protein: CASSSTTGTEAFF; CDR3 DNA: TGTGCCAGCAGCTCTACAACCGGGACAGAAGCTTTCTTT; D gene: .; J gene: TRBJ1-1; V gene: TRBV7-9; clone size: .
CDR3 protein: CASSQGSRFGYTF; CDR3 DNA: TGTGCCAGCAGCCAAGGTTCCAGATTTGGCTACACCTTC; D gene: .; J gene: TRBJ1-2; V gene: TRBV14; clone size: .
CDR3 protein: CASSLLAGSILAKNIQYF; CDR3 DNA: TGTGCCAGCTCTCTCCTAGCGGGCTCAATACTAGCCAAAAACATTCAGTACTTC; D gene: TRBD2; J gene: TRBJ2-4; V gene: TRBV18; clone size: .
CDR3 protein: CSSSLDLVGELFF; CDR3 DNA: TGTTCCAGCAGCTTAGATCTCGTCGGGGAGCTGTTTTTT; D gene: .; J gene: TRBJ2-2; V gene: TRBV7-9; clone size: .
CDR3 protein: CSSSFLGQGRNQPQHF; CDR3 DNA: TGTTCCAGCAGCTTCCTAGGACAGGGACGCAATCAGCCCCAGCATTTT; D gene: TRBD1; J gene: TRBJ1-5; V gene: TRBV7-9; clone size: .
CDR3 protein: CASSARGGYEQFF; CDR3 DNA: TGTGCCAGCAGTGCGCGGGGGGGCTATGAGCAGTTCTTC; D gene: TRBD2; J gene: TRBJ2-1; V gene: TRBV7-9; clone size: .
CDR3 protein: CASSPPGQGDEKLFF; CDR3 DNA: TGTGCCAGCAGCCCCCCGGGACAGGGCGATGAAAAACTGTTTTTT; D gene: TRBD1; J gene: TRBJ1-4; V gene: TRBV4-2; clone size: .
CDR3 protein: CASRGQVMNTEAFF; CDR3 DNA: TGTGCCAGCAGGGGGCAAGTGATGAACACTGAAGCTTTCTTT; D gene: .; J gene: TRBJ1-1; V gene: TRBV5-4; clone size: few